A selection of T cell receptor beta chains follows, all from one sample in a study of blood T cell repertoires in COVID-19. Generated by immunoSEQ multiplex PCR, the TCRdb table keeps only in-frame clones and is missing some. Counted here are approximately 100,000 clones, approximately 81% occurring once; the ten biggest clones make up around 38%. Sequencing input: peripheral blood. The receptors here all came from a man older than 75 with acute or convalescent COVID-19. The CDR3 runs from the conserved cysteine through the conserved F or W. A D gene is named only where the DNA matches it firmly. Expanded clones get a size class; other rows say once, few or many, or leave the size out.

V	J	size	D	CDR3	DNA
TRBV6-5	TRBJ1-2	once	.	CASSYRTDYGYTF	TGTGCCAGCAGTTACAGGACAGACTATGGCTACACCTTC
TRBV7-2	TRBJ2-7	few	TRBD2	CASESGTSSLRYF	TGTGCCAGTGAGTCCGGGACTAGCTCCCTCCGGTACTTC
TRBV27	TRBJ2-7	once	TRBD2	CASSQLAGVGPEQYF	TGTGCCAGCAGTCAACTAGCGGGAGTAGGTCCCGAGCAGTACTTC
TRBV7-8	TRBJ2-7	.	.	CASTQSGTSYEQYF	TGTGCCAGCACCCAGAGCGGCACATCCTACGAGCAGTACTTC
TRBV19	TRBJ1-2	.	TRBD1	CASRPGAGGLAGYTF	TGTGCCAGTAGGCCCGGGGCAGGGGGCCTTGCTGGCTACACCTTC
TRBV5-4	TRBJ2-7	few	TRBD2	CASSLAGISSYEQYF	TGTGCCAGCAGCCTAGCGGGGATCTCATCCTACGAGCAGTACTTC
TRBV6-1	TRBJ2-3	.	TRBD2	CASSEMGGRTDTQYF	TGTGCCAGCAGTGAAATGGGAGGGAGGACAGATACGCAGTATTTT
TRBV27	TRBJ2-3	.	.	CASTSSGELVADTQYF	TGTGCCAGCACCTCATCGGGGGAACTAGTTGCGGATACGCAGTATTTT
TRBV7-3	TRBJ1-1	.	TRBD1	CASSLGGQGRAGTEAFF	TGTGCCAGCAGCTTAGGGGGACAGGGGAGGGCAGGCACTGAAGCTTTCTTT
TRBV6-5	TRBJ2-5	.	.	CASSYSDSLGQETQYF	TGTGCCAGCAGTTACTCGGACAGTCTGGGACAAGAGACCCAGTACTTC
TRBV19	TRBJ2-1	.	TRBD2	CATVGLAGYNEQFF	TGTGCCACCGTGGGACTAGCGGGATACAATGAGCAGTTCTTC
TRBV9	TRBJ1-6	.	TRBD1	CASSRQGSPLHF	TGTGCCAGCAGCAGACAGGGGTCTCCCCTCCACTTT
TRBV12-1	TRBJ1-5	.	.	CASSFVPPVYSNQPQHF	TGTGCCAGCAGCTTTGTCCCCCCTGTGTATAGCAATCAGCCCCAGCATTTT
TRBV6-6	TRBJ2-3	.	.	CASSYLWGGTTDTQYF	TGTGCCAGCAGTTACCTCTGGGGAGGTACCACAGATACGCAGTATTTT
TRBV7-6	TRBJ2-5	.	TRBD1	CASSSLPHRGQETQYF	TGTGCCAGCAGCTCATTACCCCACAGGGGCCAAGAGACCCAGTACTTC
TRBV18	TRBJ1-2	.	.	CASSRRPVPDSGYTF	TGTGCCAGCTCACGAAGACCGGTCCCCGACTCTGGCTACACCTTC
TRBV28	TRBJ1-5	.	.	CASREGARNQPQHF	TGTGCCAGCAGAGAAGGGGCCCGCAATCAGCCCCAGCATTTT
TRBV19	TRBJ2-5	.	TRBD2	CATQGLAVETQYF	TGTGCCACCCAGGGACTAGCGGTGGAGACCCAGTACTTC
TRBV3-1/TRBV3-2	TRBJ2-3	.	TRBD2	CASSPWGSGRASTDTQYF	TGTGCCAGCAGCCCCTGGGGTAGCGGGAGGGCTAGCACAGATACGCAGTATTTT
TRBV5-5	TRBJ1-1	.	TRBD1	CASSPTDRGRTEAFF	TGTGCCAGCAGCCCCACGGACAGGGGGCGGACTGAAGCTTTCTTT
TRBV2	TRBJ2-2	.	.	CASSLVLKIGELFF	TGTGCCAGCTCACTAGTACTAAAAATCGGGGAGCTGTTTTTT
TRBV29-1	TRBJ2-2	.	TRBD1	CSVGTGAPGTGELFF	TGCAGCGTGGGGACAGGGGCCCCAGGCACCGGGGAGCTGTTTTTT
TRBV30	TRBJ1-5	.	TRBD1	CAWTTGGSQPQHF	TGTGCCTGGACCACAGGGGGTAGCCAGCCCCAGCATTTT
TRBV7-9	TRBJ2-3	.	TRBD1	CASSRDSRTDTQYF	TGTGCCAGCAGTAGGGACAGTCGCACAGATACGCAGTATTTT
TRBV11-3	TRBJ1-1	.	.	CASSLDGGESHEAFF	TGTGCCAGCAGCTTAGATGGGGGGGAGTCACATGAAGCTTTCTTT
TRBV10-3	TRBJ1-1	.	.	CAISVGGHTEAFF	TGTGCCATCAGTGTGGGGGGGCACACTGAAGCTTTCTTT
TRBV24-1	TRBJ2-5	.	TRBD1	CATSDSQGARQETQYF	TGTGCCACCAGTGATTCCCAGGGGGCGCGGCAAGAGACCCAGTACTTC
TRBV18	TRBJ1-1	.	.	CASSTGQGNTEAFF	TGTGCCAGCTCAACTGGGCAGGGGAACACTGAAGCTTTCTTT
TRBV19	TRBJ1-5	.	.	CASHPDGGGGSNQPQHF	TGTGCCAGTCACCCGGATGGGGGCGGGGGGAGCAATCAGCCCCAGCATTTT
TRBV3-1/TRBV3-2	TRBJ2-7	.	TRBD1	CASSQGDSHYEQYF	TGTGCCAGCAGCCAAGGGGACAGTCACTACGAGCAGTACTTC
TRBV6-5	TRBJ2-1	.	.	CASSYSGRGNDEQFF	TGTGCCAGCAGTTACTCTGGCAGGGGAAACGATGAGCAGTTCTTC
TRBV29-1	TRBJ1-2	.	TRBD1	CSASDRAYGYTF	TGCAGCGCATCGGACAGGGCCTATGGCTACACCTTC
TRBV28	TRBJ1-1	.	.	CASSFSLSFSGIEAFF	TGTGCCAGCAGTTTCAGTTTGTCCTTTTCGGGGATCGAAGCTTTCTTT
TRBV9	TRBJ1-1	.	.	CASAIGVNTEAFF	TGTGCCAGCGCAATCGGAGTGAACACTGAAGCTTTCTTT
TRBV7-3	TRBJ1-3	.	.	CASSLVHGNTIYF	TGTGCCAGCAGCTTGGTACATGGAAACACCATATATTTT
TRBV5-1	TRBJ2-2	.	.	CASSMTENTGELFF	TGCGCCAGCAGCATGACAGAGAACACCGGGGAGCTGTTTTTT
TRBV3-1/TRBV3-2	TRBJ1-1	.	TRBD1	CASSRTGGLGTEAFF	TGTGCCAGCAGCCGTACAGGGGGCCTTGGCACTGAAGCTTTCTTT
TRBV11-3	TRBJ2-4	.	.	CASPWGGAAKNIQYF	TGTGCCAGTCCCTGGGGGGGCGCAGCCAAAAACATTCAGTACTTC
TRBV4-2	TRBJ1-2	.	TRBD1	CASSQVGRTGDGMAGYTF	TGTGCCAGCAGCCAAGTAGGACGGACAGGGGATGGAATGGCTGGCTACACCTTC
TRBV5-4	TRBJ2-7	.	TRBD2	CASRLEVGGPREQYF	TGTGCCAGCAGGTTAGAGGTGGGAGGGCCACGTGAGCAGTACTTC